The clone carrying this TCR beta chain has a handful of counts. Its antigen is unknown. In germline, CDR1 is SEHNR, CDR2 FQNEAQ (reference sequence). V lost 1 base and J lost 1; bases outside the gene matches: 4. The CDR3 is 15 residues long. These data originate in a study of T and B cells in COVID-19 patients. Findings and caveats of the study: In COVID-19 patients, T cell receptor beta variable and joining gene use was reportedly strongly skewed.

Blood genomic DNA input for TRB amplification was roughly 220-500 ng. BIOMED2 TRB-A/B primer pools were used in multiplex TRB PCR. Using its own MiXCR run on the multiplex PCR reads, TCRdb lists one record per CDR3 protein. Here the sample spans some 1,100 distinct CDR3 sequences, just over 20% being singletons. This sequence joins TRBV7-9 and TRBJ2-7; 7 bases agree with TRBD1. Sequencing input: blood. This TCR came from a human donor with active COVID-19. Here the CDR3 DNA reads TGTGCCAGCAGCTTAGGGACAGGTCCTTCCTACGAGCAGTACTTC. The encoded protein is CASSLGTGPSYEQYF.